The source of this T cell receptor beta chain is a study of OX40 agonist ivuxolimab in advanced cancers. For the wider study: Ivuxolimab was a fully human IgG2 agonistic monoclonal antibody targeting the costimulatory receptor OX40 (CD134). Intravenous ivuxolimab was administered to patients every 2 weeks at six dose levels: 0.01, 0.1, 0.3, 1.5, 3 and 10 mg/kg. Among the approximately 50 dose-escalation patients, 19 had hepatocellular carcinoma, roughly 15 melanoma, 9 renal cell carcinoma and 9 head and neck cancer. In the dose-escalation cohort, approximately 82% of patients were male, and the mean age was roughly 60 years with a range of roughly 20 to 85. Patients were allowed to have had prior anti-PD-1, anti-PD-L1 or anti-CTLA-4 therapy, and 40% of the dose-escalation patients had previously received checkpoint inhibitors. Three dose-escalation patients achieved partial responses, one with hepatocellular carcinoma and two with cutaneous melanoma. The point of sequencing TCRbeta in the periphery was to test whether ivuxolimab changed TCR sequence diversity and drove clonal T-cell expansion. The monotherapy dose-escalation portion (N ≈ 52 patients) of the phase I ivuxolimab trial is reported in the paper. What the authors observed across the whole study: Partial responders in the 0.1-3.0 mg/kg groups had among the lowest normalized peripheral clonal expansion, especially among CD8+ T cells. After ivuxolimab, expanded clones were on average more numerous among CD8+ T cells than among CD4+ T cells. The antigen specificity of the peripheral T cells that underwent clonal expansion was not determined. At doses from 0.1 to 3.0 mg/kg, clonal expansion was seen in both CD4+ and CD8+ blood T cells between baseline and week 6. Low levels of normalized T-cell clonal expansion were also seen in some nonresponding patients.

The trial excluded patients who had a history of autoimmune disease or were on systemic immunosuppression. Peripheral blood for TCR sequencing was collected from all dose cohorts at baseline, on cycle 4 day 1, and on cycle 7 day 1. Samples came from an open-label, multicenter, first-in-human phase I dose-escalation trial of ivuxolimab. Adults with locally advanced or metastatic melanoma, renal cell, hepatocellular, or head and neck squamous cell carcinoma were enrolled in the trial. CD4+ and CD8+ T cells were sorted separately from peripheral blood before TCR sequencing. The CDR3 numbers 16 residues from cysteine through phenylalanine. Only the CDR3 DNA stays, 48 bases, in frame from base 1. Deletion took 6 bases off V and 0 bases off J, with a span of 12 bases between the germline ends. CDR1 and CDR2 (MGHDK, SYGVNS) derive from the germline V gene. Genomic DNA was extracted from sorted cells for sequencing of the TCRbeta CDR3 region. TCRbeta CDR3 regions were sequenced using the immunoSEQ Assay. What TCRdb holds here is the immuneACCESS table cut down to in-frame rearrangements. Part of the clones is not present; checked against another copy, under half of the missing clones reflect an unresolved V gene, and the others are unexplained. This sample has more than 25,000 clones in its table, and roughly 80% of those were observed once. Of the sample, about 33% is held by the ten largest clones.

Remarks on this clone: The antigen this receptor binds is unknown. Base qualities are not recorded, but no much larger clone differs from it by a single base.

The chain is encoded by TRBV25-1 joined to TRBJ2-6; TRBD1 is a possible D gene, resting on 6 matching bases. The sample in question was CD4+ or CD8+ T cells sorted from blood, obtained in a trial of the OX40 agonist ivuxolimab. The TCR originated in an adult with an advanced solid tumor such as melanoma, head and neck, liver or kidney cancer. Read as DNA, the sequence is TGTGCCAGCAGCCCCAGAGGGGGCTCTGGGGCCAACGTCCTGACTTTC. Protein translation: CASSPRGGSGANVLTF.